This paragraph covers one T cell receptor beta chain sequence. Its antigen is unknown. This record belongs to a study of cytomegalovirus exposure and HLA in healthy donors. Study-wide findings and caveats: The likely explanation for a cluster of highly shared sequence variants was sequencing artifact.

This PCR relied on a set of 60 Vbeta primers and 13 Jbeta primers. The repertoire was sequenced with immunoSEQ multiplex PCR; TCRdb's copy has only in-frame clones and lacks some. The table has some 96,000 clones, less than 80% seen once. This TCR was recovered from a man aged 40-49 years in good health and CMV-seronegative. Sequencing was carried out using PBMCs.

The CDR3 sequence is CASGQQGPLYGYTF. The CDR3 DNA follows: TGTGCCAGCGGGCAACAGGGGCCTTTGTATGGCTACACCTTC. The chain links TRBV28 to TRBJ1-2, with 7 bases aligning to TRBD1. CDR1 MDHEN and CDR2 SYDVKM come from the germline V gene. Trimming cost V 8 bases and J 5 bases; bases outside gene matches: 11. The CDR3 has 14 residues.